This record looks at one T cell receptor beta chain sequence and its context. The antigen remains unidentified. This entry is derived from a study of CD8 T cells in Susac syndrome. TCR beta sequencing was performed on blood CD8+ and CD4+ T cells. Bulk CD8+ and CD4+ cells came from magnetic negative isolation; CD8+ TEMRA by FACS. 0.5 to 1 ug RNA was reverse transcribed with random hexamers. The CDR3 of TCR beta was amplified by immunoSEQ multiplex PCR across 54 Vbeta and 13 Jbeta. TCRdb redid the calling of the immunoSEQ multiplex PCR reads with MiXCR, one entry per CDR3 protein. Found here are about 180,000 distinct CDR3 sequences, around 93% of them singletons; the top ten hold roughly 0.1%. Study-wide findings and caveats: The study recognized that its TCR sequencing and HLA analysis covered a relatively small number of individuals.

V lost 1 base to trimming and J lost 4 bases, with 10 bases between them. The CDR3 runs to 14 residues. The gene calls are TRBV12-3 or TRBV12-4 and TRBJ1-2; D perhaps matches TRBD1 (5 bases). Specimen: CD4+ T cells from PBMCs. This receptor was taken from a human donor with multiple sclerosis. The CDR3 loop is CASSLGDPPYGYTF. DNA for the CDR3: TGTGCCAGCAGTTTAGGGGACCCGCCCTATGGCTACACCTTC.